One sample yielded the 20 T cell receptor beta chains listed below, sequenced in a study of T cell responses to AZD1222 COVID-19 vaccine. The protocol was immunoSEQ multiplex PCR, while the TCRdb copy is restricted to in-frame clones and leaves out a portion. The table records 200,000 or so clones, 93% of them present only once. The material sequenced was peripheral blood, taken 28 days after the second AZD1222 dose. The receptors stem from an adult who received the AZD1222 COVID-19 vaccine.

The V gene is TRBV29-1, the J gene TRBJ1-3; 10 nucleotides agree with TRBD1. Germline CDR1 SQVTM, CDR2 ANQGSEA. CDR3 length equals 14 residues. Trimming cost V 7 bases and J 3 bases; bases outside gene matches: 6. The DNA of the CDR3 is TGCAGCGCCAGTGGGACAGGGGATGGAAACACCATATATTTT. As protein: CSASGTGDGNTIYF. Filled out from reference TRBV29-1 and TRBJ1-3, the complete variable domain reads SAVISQKPSRDICQRGTSLTIQCQVDSQVTMMFWYRQQPGQSLTLIATANQGSEATYESGFVIDKFPISRPNLTFSTLTVSNMSPEDSSIYLCSASGTGDGNTIYFGEGSWLTVV.

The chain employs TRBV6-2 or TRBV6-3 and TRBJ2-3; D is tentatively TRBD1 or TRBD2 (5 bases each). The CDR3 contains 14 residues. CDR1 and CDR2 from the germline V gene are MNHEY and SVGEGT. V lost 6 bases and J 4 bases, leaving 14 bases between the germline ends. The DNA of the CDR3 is TGTGCCAGCAGCCCCACTAGGGGCCCAGATACGCAGTATTTT. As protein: CASSPTRGPDTQYF.

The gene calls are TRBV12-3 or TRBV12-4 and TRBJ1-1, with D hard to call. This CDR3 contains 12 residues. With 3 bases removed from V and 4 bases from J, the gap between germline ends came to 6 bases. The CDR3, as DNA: TGTGCCAGCAGTTTTATAAGCACTGAAGCTTTCTTT. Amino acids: CASSFISTEAFF.

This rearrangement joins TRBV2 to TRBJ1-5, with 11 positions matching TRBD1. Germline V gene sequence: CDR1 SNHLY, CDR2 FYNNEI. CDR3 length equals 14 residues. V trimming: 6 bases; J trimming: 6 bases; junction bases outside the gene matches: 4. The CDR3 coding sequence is TGTGCCAGCAGCGGGACAGGGGGTCGTCAGCCCCAGCATTTT. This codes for CASSGTGGRQPQHF.

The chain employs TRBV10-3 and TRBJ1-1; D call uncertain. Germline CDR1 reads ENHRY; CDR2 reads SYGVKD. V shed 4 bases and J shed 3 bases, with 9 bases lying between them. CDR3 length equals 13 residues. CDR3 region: CAISGSSDTEAFF. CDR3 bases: TGTGCCATCAGTGGGTCCTCAGACACTGAAGCTTTCTTT.

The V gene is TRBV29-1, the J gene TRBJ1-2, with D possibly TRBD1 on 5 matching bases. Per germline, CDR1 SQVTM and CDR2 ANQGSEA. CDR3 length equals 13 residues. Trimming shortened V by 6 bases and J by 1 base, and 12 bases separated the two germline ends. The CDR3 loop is CSVKGASNYGYTF. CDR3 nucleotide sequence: TGCAGCGTCAAAGGGGCCAGTAACTATGGCTACACCTTC.

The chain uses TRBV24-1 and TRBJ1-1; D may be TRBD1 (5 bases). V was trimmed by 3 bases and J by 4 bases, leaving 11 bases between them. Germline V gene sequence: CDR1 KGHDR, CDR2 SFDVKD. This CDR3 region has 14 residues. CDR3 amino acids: CATSDQGSPTEAFF. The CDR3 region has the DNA TGTGCCACCAGTGATCAGGGTTCCCCCACTGAAGCTTTCTTT.

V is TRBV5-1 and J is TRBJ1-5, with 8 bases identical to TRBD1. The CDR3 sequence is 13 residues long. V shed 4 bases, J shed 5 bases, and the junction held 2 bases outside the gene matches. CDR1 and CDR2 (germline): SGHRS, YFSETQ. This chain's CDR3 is CASSPRGHQPQHF. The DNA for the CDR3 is TGCGCCAGCAGCCCCAGGGGGCATCAGCCCCAGCATTTT.

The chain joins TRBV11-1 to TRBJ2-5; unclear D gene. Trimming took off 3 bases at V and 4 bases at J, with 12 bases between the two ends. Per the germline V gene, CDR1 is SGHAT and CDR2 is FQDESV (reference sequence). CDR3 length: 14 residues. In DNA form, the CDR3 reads TGTGCCAGCAGCTTGGCTTATCCCCCAGAGACCCAGTACTTC. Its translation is CASSLAYPPETQYF.

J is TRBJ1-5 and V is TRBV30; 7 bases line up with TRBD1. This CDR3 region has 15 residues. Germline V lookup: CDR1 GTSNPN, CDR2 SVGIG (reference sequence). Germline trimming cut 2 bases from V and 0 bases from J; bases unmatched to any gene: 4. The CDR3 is CAWSRRDSSNQPQHF. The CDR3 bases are TGTGCCTGGAGTAGGAGGGACAGTAGCAATCAGCCCCAGCATTTT.

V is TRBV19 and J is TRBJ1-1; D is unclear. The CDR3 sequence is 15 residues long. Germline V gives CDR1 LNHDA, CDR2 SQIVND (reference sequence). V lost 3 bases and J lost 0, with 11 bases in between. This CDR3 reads CASSIARSMNTEAFF. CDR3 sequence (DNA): TGTGCCAGTAGTATTGCGCGGAGTATGAACACTGAAGCTTTCTTT.

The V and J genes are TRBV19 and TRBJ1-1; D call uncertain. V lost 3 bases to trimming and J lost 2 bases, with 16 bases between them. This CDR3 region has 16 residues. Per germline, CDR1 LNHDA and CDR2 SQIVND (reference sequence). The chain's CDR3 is CASSMYLQRSNTEAFF. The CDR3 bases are TGTGCCAGTAGTATGTACTTACAGCGGTCCAACACTGAAGCTTTCTTT.

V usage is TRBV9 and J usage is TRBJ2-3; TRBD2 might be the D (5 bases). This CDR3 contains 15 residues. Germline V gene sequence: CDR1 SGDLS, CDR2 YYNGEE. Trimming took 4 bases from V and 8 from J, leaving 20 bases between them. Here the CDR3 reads CASSPTLAGRGTQYF. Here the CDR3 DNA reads TGTGCCAGCAGCCCCACCTTGGCAGGTCGGGGTACGCAGTATTTT. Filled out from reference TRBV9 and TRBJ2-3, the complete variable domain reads DSGVTQTPKHLITATGQRVTLRCSPRSGDLSVYWYQQSLDQGLQFLIQYYNGEERAKGNILERFSAQQFPDLHSELNLSSLELGDSALYFCASSPTLAGRGTQYFGPGTRLTVL.

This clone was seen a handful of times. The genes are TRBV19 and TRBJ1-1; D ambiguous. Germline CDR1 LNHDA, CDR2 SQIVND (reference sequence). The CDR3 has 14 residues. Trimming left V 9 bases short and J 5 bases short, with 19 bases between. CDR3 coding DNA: TGTGCCAGCAAAGAAGACCCGGCGGGGACTGAAGCTTTCTTT. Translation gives CASKEDPAGTEAFF.

The CDR3 coding sequence is TGTGCCAGCAGCTTGGGGGAGCGGGGGATGCTCGATACGCAGTATTTT. This sequence encodes CASSLGERGMLDTQYF. V gene TRBV5-4 combines with J gene TRBJ2-3; 8 bases are a match to TRBD2. Unmatched junction bases numbered 9, after V lost 0 bases and J lost 6 bases. The CDR3 is 16 amino acids. Per the germline V gene, CDR1 is SGHNT and CDR2 is YYREEE (reference sequence). Looking up the rest from reference TRBV5-4 and TRBJ2-3 gives the full variable domain: ETGVTQSPTHLIKTRGQQVTLRCSSQSGHNTVSWYQQALGQGPQFIFQYYREEENGRGNFPPRFSGLQFPNYSSELNVNALELDDSALYLCASSLGERGMLDTQYFGPGTRLTVL.

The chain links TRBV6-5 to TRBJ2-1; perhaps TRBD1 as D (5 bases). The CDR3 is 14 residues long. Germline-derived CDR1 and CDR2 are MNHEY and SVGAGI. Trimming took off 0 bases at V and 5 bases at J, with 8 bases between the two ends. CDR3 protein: CASSYSFRDNEQFF. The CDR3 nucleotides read TGTGCCAGCAGTTACTCGTTCAGGGACAATGAGCAGTTCTTC.

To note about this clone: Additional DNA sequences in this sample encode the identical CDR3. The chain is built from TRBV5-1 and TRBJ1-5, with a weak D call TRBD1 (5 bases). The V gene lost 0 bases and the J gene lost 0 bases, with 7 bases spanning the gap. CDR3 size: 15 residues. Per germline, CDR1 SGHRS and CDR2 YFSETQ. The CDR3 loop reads CASSLGQYSNQPQHF. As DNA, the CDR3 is TGCGCCAGCAGCTTGGGACAGTATAGCAATCAGCCCCAGCATTTT.

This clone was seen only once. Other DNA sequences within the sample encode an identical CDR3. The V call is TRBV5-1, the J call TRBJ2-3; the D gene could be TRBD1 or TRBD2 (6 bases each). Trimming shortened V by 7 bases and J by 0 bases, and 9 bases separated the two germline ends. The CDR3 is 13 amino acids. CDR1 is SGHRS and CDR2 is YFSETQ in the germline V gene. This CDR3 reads CASRGGSTDTQYF. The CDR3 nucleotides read TGCGCCAGCCGAGGGGGGAGCACAGATACGCAGTATTTT.

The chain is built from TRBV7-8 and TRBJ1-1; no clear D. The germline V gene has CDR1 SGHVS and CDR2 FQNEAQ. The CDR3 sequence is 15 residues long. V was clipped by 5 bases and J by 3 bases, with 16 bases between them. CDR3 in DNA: TGTGCCAGCAGCCCACGAGATGGTACCGACACTGAAGCTTTCTTT. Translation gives CASSPRDGTDTEAFF.

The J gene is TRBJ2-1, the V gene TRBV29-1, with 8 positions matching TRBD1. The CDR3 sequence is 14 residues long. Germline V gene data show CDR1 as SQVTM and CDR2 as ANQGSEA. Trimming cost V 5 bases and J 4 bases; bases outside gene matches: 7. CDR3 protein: CSVSAGTGYNEQFF. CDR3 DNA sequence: TGCAGCGTTAGCGCCGGGACAGGTTACAATGAGCAGTTCTTC.